Shown below are 5 T cell receptor beta chains from a single sample sequenced in a study of blood T cell repertoires in COVID-19. TCRdb keeps only in-frame clones here, not all; method: immunoSEQ multiplex PCR. The profile covers 100,000 to 150,000 clones, with about four fifths appearing a single time and approximately 10% taken by the ten largest. Sequenced: peripheral blood. These receptors were collected from a man in his 60s with acute or convalescent COVID-19.

V is TRBV10-2 and J is TRBJ2-1; possible D gene TRBD2, 7 bases. The CDR3 is 14 residues long. CDR1 and CDR2 from the germline V gene are WSHSY and SAAADI. The V and J ends lost 4 bases and 13 bases respectively, with 20 bases between them. CDR3 sequence reads: CASSVEGGLPFQFF. The DNA of the CDR3 is TGCGCCAGCAGTGTTGAAGGGGGACTACCATTTCAGTTCTTC.

This chain links TRBV5-1 with TRBJ1-1; no reliable D call. V lost 3 bases, J lost 6 bases, and 18 bases lay in between. CDR3 length: 15 residues. Germline V gene sequence: CDR1 SGHRS, CDR2 YFSETQ. CDR3 nucleotides: TGCGCCAGCAGCTCTACTGTGTCCTACGTCTCTGAAGCTTTCTTT. Amino acid sequence: CASSSTVSYVSEAFF.

The chain recombines TRBV6-5 with TRBJ2-7, with D possibly being TRBD2 (5 bases). Germline CDR1 MNHEY, CDR2 SVGAGI. This CDR3 spans 14 amino acids. The germline V and J ends were trimmed by 6 bases and 5 bases, with 17 bases remaining between them. The CDR3 sequence is CASRKRGLVDEQYF. DNA for the CDR3: TGTGCCAGCAGGAAACGCGGGCTAGTTGACGAGCAGTACTTC.

V and J are TRBV5-6 and TRBJ1-2, with TRBD1 as a possible D gene (5 bases). The germline V and J ends were trimmed by 4 bases and 6 bases, with 16 bases remaining between them. Germline V lookup: CDR1 SGHDT, CDR2 YYEEEE. This CDR3 is 14 amino acids long. CDR3 amino acids: CASSPVGRADGYTF. The CDR3 coding sequence is TGTGCCAGCAGCCCGGTGGGCAGGGCGGATGGCTACACCTTC.

The rearrangement links TRBV5-6 to TRBJ1-4; perhaps TRBD1 as D (5 bases). The CDR3 extends over 13 amino acids. The V end lost 4 bases, the J end lost 10 bases, and 14 bases lay between the germline ends. Germline CDR1 is SGHDT and CDR2 is YYEEEE. The CDR3 DNA sequence: TGTGCCAGCAGCCCAGGGTACGGGGGAAAACTGTTTTTT. This gives the protein CASSPGYGGKLFF.